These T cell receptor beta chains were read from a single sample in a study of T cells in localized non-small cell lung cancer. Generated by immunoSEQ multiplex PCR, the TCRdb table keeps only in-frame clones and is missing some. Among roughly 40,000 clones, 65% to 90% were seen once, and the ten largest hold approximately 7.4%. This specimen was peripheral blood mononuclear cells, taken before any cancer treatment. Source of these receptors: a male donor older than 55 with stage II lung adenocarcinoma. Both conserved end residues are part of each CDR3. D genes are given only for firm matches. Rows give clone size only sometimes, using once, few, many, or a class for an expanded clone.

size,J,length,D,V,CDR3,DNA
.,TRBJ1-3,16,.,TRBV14,CASSQFLSGSGNTIYF,TGTGCCAGCAGCCAATTCTTATCGGGCTCTGGAAACACCATATATTTT
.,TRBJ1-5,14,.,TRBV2,CASKEGASNQPQHF,TGTGCCAGCAAGGAAGGGGCGAGCAATCAGCCCCAGCATTTT
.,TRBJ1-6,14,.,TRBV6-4,CASSEAGDNSPLHF,TGTGCCAGCAGTGAAGCAGGGGATAATTCACCCCTCCACTTT
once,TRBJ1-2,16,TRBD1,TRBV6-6,CASSPPSDRANYGYTF,TGTGCCAGCAGTCCACCATCCGACAGGGCAAACTATGGCTACACCTTC
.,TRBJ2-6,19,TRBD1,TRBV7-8,CASSLGLRDSSSGANVLTF,TGTGCCAGCAGCTTAGGACTCCGGGACAGCAGCTCTGGGGCCAACGTCCTGACTTTC
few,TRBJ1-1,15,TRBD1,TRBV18,CASSPGQGRDTEAFF,TGTGCCAGCTCACCGGGACAGGGGCGCGACACTGAAGCTTTCTTT
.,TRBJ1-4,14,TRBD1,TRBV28,CASYPQGKNEKLFF,TGTGCCAGTTACCCACAGGGGAAGAATGAAAAACTGTTTTTT
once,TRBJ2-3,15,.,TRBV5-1,CASSFRGTSTDTQYF,TGCGCCAGCAGCTTTAGGGGAACTAGCACAGATACGCAGTATTTT
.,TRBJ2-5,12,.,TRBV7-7,CASSPSHETQYF,TGTGCCAGCAGCCCTAGCCACGAGACCCAGTACTTC
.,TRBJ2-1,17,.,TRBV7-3,CASSLRSGLSSYNEQFF,TGTGCCAGCAGCTTAAGAAGCGGGCTCAGCTCCTACAATGAGCAGTTCTTC
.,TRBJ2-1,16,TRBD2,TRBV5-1,CASSSSSGSSYNEQFF,TGCGCCAGCAGCTCCTCTAGCGGCAGCTCCTACAATGAGCAGTTCTTC
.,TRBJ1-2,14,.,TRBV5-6,CASTFLGPNYGYTF,TGTGCCAGCACCTTTCTGGGACCTAACTATGGCTACACCTTC
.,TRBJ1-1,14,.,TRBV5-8,CASNRQRGYTEAFF,TGTGCCAGCAACCGACAGAGGGGGTACACTGAAGCTTTCTTT
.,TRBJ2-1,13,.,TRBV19,CASSRPEYNEQFF,TGTGCCAGTAGTAGGCCGGAGTACAATGAGCAGTTCTTC
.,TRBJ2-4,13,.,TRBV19,CASSLGSGNIQYF,TGTGCCAGTAGTCTGGGATCTGGAAACATTCAGTACTTC
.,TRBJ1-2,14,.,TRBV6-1,CASSEVGTPRSYTF,TGTGCCAGCAGTGAAGTGGGGACACCCCGCAGCTACACCTTC
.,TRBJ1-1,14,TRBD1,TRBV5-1,CASSQQGFNTEAFF,TGCGCCAGCAGCCAACAGGGGTTTAACACTGAAGCTTTCTTT
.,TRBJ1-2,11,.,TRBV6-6,CASSPGQGYTF,TGTGCCAGCAGTCCCGGACAGGGCTACACCTTC
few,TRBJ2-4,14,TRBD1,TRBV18,CASSPPTGWGIQYF,TGTGCCAGCTCACCTCCGACAGGGTGGGGCATTCAGTACTTC
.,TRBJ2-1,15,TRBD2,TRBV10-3,CAISGYPSGGNEQFF,TGTGCCATCAGTGGATATCCTAGCGGGGGCAATGAGCAGTTCTTC
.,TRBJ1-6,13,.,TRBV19,CASTNAVGSPLHF,TGTGCCAGTACCAATGCTGTGGGTTCACCCCTCCACTTT
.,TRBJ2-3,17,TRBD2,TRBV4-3,CASSQGLAGVNTDTQYF,TGCGCCAGCAGCCAAGGACTAGCGGGAGTGAACACAGATACGCAGTATTTT
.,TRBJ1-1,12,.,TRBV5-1,CASSSERGEAFF,TGCGCCAGCAGCTCGGAGCGGGGAGAAGCTTTCTTT
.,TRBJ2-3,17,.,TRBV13,CASSLVAAGASTDTQYF,TGTGCCAGCAGCTTAGTTGCCGCAGGGGCGAGCACAGATACGCAGTATTTT
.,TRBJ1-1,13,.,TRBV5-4,CASSIDRNTEAFF,TGTGCCAGCAGCATCGACCGTAACACTGAAGCTTTCTTT
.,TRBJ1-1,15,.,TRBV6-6,CASSYDGGIISEAFF,TGTGCCAGCAGCTACGACGGAGGGATTATATCAGAAGCTTTCTTT
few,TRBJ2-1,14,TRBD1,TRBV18,CASSLGQLPNEQFF,TGTGCCAGCTCATTGGGACAGCTACCTAATGAGCAGTTCTTC
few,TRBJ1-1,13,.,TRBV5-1,CASSQQGGTEAFF,TGCGCCAGCAGCCAGCAGGGCGGCACTGAAGCTTTCTTT
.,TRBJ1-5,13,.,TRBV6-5,CASSYSTVQPQHF,TGTGCCAGCAGTTACTCGACTGTCCAGCCCCAGCATTTT
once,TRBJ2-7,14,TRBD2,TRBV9,CASSVIAGSYEQYF,TGTGCCAGCAGCGTAATAGCGGGTTCCTACGAGCAGTACTTC
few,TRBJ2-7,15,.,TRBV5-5,CASSLARGSFGEQYF,TGTGCCAGCAGCTTGGCCCGGGGGAGCTTCGGCGAGCAGTACTTC
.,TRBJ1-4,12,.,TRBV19,CASDSVGEKLFF,TGTGCCAGCGACTCCGTAGGCGAAAAACTGTTTTTT
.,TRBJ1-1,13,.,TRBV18,CASSPIRDTEAFF,TGTGCCAGCTCACCAATCCGGGACACTGAAGCTTTCTTT
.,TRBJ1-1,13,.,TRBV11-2,CASSLQLNTEAFF,TGTGCCAGCAGCCTACAGCTGAACACTGAAGCTTTCTTT
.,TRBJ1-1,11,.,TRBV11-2,CASSLKRAAFF,TGTGCCAGCAGCTTAAAACGGGCGGCTTTCTTT
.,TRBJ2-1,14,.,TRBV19,CASSIVIPGNEQFF,TGTGCCAGTAGTATAGTAATCCCGGGCAATGAGCAGTTCTTC